This T cell receptor (beta chain) comes out of a study of cytomegalovirus exposure and HLA in healthy donors. General study findings and limits: In a later analysis, a genetic analysis reported fewer productive-TCR N-insertions in an Asian-associated ancestry cluster than the cohort average. A later analysis showed that HLA-associated TCR beta chains had undergone more clonal expansion than equally common others.

Germline lookup yields CDR1 SGHNT and CDR2 YYREEE (reference sequence). The CDR3 is 17 residues long. The V segment lost 0 bases and the J segment 3 bases; nucleotides outside the gene matches: 9. On this clone: Its matching antigen is unknown.

PCR used 60 Vbeta primers and 13 Jbeta primers. The assay was immunoSEQ multiplex PCR, and TCRdb's table has in-frame clones only and misses some. The sample yields some 76,000 clones, approximately 81% seen once. Everyone who donated was a healthy bone marrow donor. The genes are TRBV5-4 and TRBJ2-4; TRBD1 matches 7 bases. This receptor was obtained from a woman between 40 and 55 years old in good health and CMV-seropositive. Input material: PBMCs. The CDR3 region has the DNA TGTGCCAGCAGCTTGGGGGACAGAGCAATGAACAAAAACATTCAGTACTTC. This codes for CASSLGDRAMNKNIQYF.